These 26 T cell receptor beta chains originate from one sample sequenced in a study of vaccination effects on CD4 cells after COVID-19. The antigens for these receptors are not known. Only in-frame clones appear in the TCRdb table, and some are missing; sequencing was by immunoSEQ multiplex PCR. The data contain some 69,000 clones, roughly 79% of them singletons. Peptide-pool stimulation followed by sequencing identified expanded antigen-specific CD4+ clonotypes in the ViraFEST assay. Culture proceeded for 9 to 11 days, and CD4+ T cells were then isolated. Absence of prior SARS-CoV-2 infection characterized the vaccine recipients, who showed negative nucleocapsid antibodies. The material sequenced was CD4+ T cells from PBMCs cultured with HCoV-NL63 spike peptides, taken before COVID-19 vaccination. These receptor sequences come from a human donor who received a COVID-19 vaccine.

The chain is built from TRBV28 and TRBJ1-5; weak D call: TRBD1 (6 bases). This CDR3 region has 13 residues. Trimming cost V 6 bases and J 1 base, with 7 bases left between them. Per the germline V gene, CDR1 is MDHEN and CDR2 is SYDVKM. The CDR3 is CASRDRSNQPQHF. CDR3 bases: TGTGCCAGCAGAGACAGGAGCAATCAGCCCCAGCATTTT. The full variable domain, in which reference TRBV28 and TRBJ1-5 provide the parts outside the CDR3, is DVKVTQSSRYLVKRTGEKVFLECVQDMDHENMFWYRQDPGLGLRLIYFSYDVKMKEKGDIPEGYSVSREKKERFSLILESASTNQTSMYLCASRDRSNQPQHFGDGTRLSIL.

The chain is built from TRBV7-3 and TRBJ2-3; possible D gene TRBD2, 5 bases. Germline CDR1 and CDR2: SGHTA and FQGTGA. The V end was cut by 2 bases, the J end by 5 bases, with 14 bases between. This CDR3 region has 15 residues. This CDR3 is CASSLAGPFKDTQYF. CDR3 nucleotides: TGTGCCAGCAGCTTAGCGGGCCCGTTCAAAGATACGCAGTATTTT.

The chain joins TRBV6-2 or TRBV6-3 to TRBJ2-4; tentative D call: TRBD1 (6 bases). Germline CDR1 reads MNHEY; CDR2 reads SVGEGT. Between the trimmed V and J ends, which lost 4 bases and 0 bases, there was a span of 13 bases. The CDR3 is made up of 16 amino acids. The CDR3 is CASSSLDSLAKNIQYF. The CDR3 DNA is TGTGCCAGCAGTTCCCTGGACAGCCTAGCCAAAAACATTCAGTACTTC.

In this sample, this clone turned up once. The CDR3 DNA reads TGTGCTAGTGGTTTGCTGTCCTTGAGTGAGCAGTTCTTC. It specifies CASGLLSLSEQFF. This chain connects TRBV12-5 to TRBJ2-1; D gene uncertain. V was trimmed by 2 bases and J by 9 bases, leaving 11 bases between them. The germline V gene has CDR1 LGHNT and CDR2 FRNRAP. This CDR3 comprises 13 residues.

This clone was counted only a few times. The rearrangement links TRBV11-3 to TRBJ1-2, with a possible D match to TRBD1 (6 bases). The CDR3 contains 15 residues. Trimming left V 5 bases short and J 8 bases short, with 21 bases between. The germline V gene has CDR1 SGHNT and CDR2 YENEEA. CDR3 protein: CASSRGCKGDRGYTF. The CDR3 DNA reads as TGTGCCAGCAGCCGAGGCTGTAAGGGGGATAGGGGCTACACCTTC. Full variable domain (remainder filled in from reference TRBV11-3 and TRBJ1-2): EAGVVQSPRYKIIEKKQPVAFWCNPISGHNTLYWYLQNLGQGPELLIRYENEEAVDDSQLPKDRFSAERLKGVDSTLKIQPAELGDSAVYLCASSRGCKGDRGYTFGSGTRLTVV.

This clone has a handful of counts. The chain combines TRBV12-3 or TRBV12-4 with TRBJ1-1; no definite D call. The CDR3 is made up of 13 amino acids. V was clipped by 6 bases and J by 7 bases, with 15 bases between them. Here the CDR3 reads CASSISLGREAFF. CDR3 nucleotides: TGTGCCAGCAGCATCTCCTTAGGGCGTGAAGCTTTCTTT.

The rearrangement uses TRBV4-1 and TRBJ1-1; D unclear. V was trimmed by 8 bases and J by 1 base, leaving 11 bases between them. This CDR3 region has 13 residues. Germline V lookup: CDR1 MGHRA, CDR2 YSYEKL. Here the CDR3 reads CASLRTGNTEAFF. The DNA of the CDR3 is TGCGCCAGCTTAAGGACGGGGAACACTGAAGCTTTCTTT.

This clone was seen only once. The chain employs TRBV5-1 and TRBJ2-5; 7 bases are shared with TRBD1. The V segment lost 4 bases and the J segment 4 bases; nucleotides outside the gene matches: 13. The germline gives CDR1 SGHRS, CDR2 YFSETQ. The CDR3 covers 16 residues. CDR3 sequence: CASSTATGSLAETQYF. The CDR3, as DNA: TGCGCCAGCAGCACCGCGACAGGGAGTTTGGCAGAGACCCAGTACTTC. The variable domain in full, with the rest retrieved from reference TRBV5-1 and TRBJ2-5, is KAGVTQTPRYLIKTRGQQVTLSCSPISGHRSVSWYQQTPGQGLQFLFEYFSETQRNKGNFPGRFSGRQFSNSRSEMNVSTLELGDSALYLCASSTATGSLAETQYFGPGTRLLVL.

The V call is TRBV6-5, the J call TRBJ1-2; a possible D gene is TRBD1 (5 bases). Germline loops: CDR1 MNHEY, CDR2 SVGAGI. With 6 bases removed from V and 8 bases from J, the gap between germline ends came to 13 bases. This CDR3 has 12 residues. The CDR3 loop reads CASRGQGRGYTF. The CDR3 coding sequence is TGTGCCAGCAGGGGGCAGGGTCGCGGCTACACCTTC.

CDR3 loop: CASSGQGARTGELFF. DNA for the CDR3: TGTGCCAGCAGCGGACAGGGGGCGAGGACCGGGGAGCTGTTTTTT. The rearrangement uses TRBV2 and TRBJ2-2; TRBD1 agrees at 11 bases. This CDR3 spans 15 amino acids. Germline CDR1 and CDR2: SNHLY and FYNNEI. V trimming: 6 bases; J trimming: 5 bases; junction bases outside the gene matches: 5. Using reference TRBV2 and TRBJ2-2 for the parts outside the CDR3, the full variable domain is EPEVTQTPSHQVTQMGQEVILRCVPISNHLYFYWYRQILGQKVEFLVSFYNNEISEKSEIFDDQFSVERPDGSNFTLKIRSTKLEDSAMYFCASSGQGARTGELFFGEGSRLTVL.

The chain has TRBV24-1 and TRBJ2-4; 12 positions match TRBD1. From germline, CDR1 is KGHDR and CDR2 SFDVKD. The length of the CDR3 is 16 residues. Trimming removed 0 bases from V and 8 bases from J; junction bases left unmatched: 4. The CDR3 DNA reads as TGTGCCACCAGTGATTTGGGGACAGGGGGCTCGTACATTCAGTACTTC. Its translation is CATSDLGTGGSYIQYF.

The chain couples TRBV10-1 to TRBJ2-3, with TRBD2 as a possible D gene (6 bases). CDR3 length: 15 residues. The V end was cut by 3 bases, the J end by 4 bases, with 14 bases between. Germline values: CDR1 WNHNN, CDR2 SYGVQD (reference sequence). The CDR3 bases are TGCGCCAGCAGTGACCCCCGGACTATTCCAGATACGCAGTATTTT. Protein: CASSDPRTIPDTQYF.

V gene TRBV29-1 combines with J gene TRBJ1-1; possibly TRBD1 for D (5 bases). The CDR3 has 14 amino acids. V lost 7 bases, J lost 1 base, and 16 bases lay in between. Germline V gene lookup returns CDR1 SQVTM and CDR2 ANQGSEA. For the CDR3, the DNA is TGCAGCGGCAGAACCGGGACGGAGAACACTGAAGCTTTCTTT. It is translated as CSGRTGTENTEAFF.

The chain combines TRBV12-5 with TRBJ2-7; tentatively, D is TRBD2 (5 bases). V was cut by 0 bases and J by 0 bases, with 12 bases left in between. The CDR3 totals 16 residues. The germline gives CDR1 LGHNT, CDR2 FRNRAP. CDR3 DNA: TGTGCTAGTGGTTTGGTACTAGGTGGGGACTCCTACGAGCAGTACGTC. Its translation: CASGLVLGGDSYEQYV.

The chain joins TRBV18 to TRBJ1-1, with D tentatively TRBD1 (5 bases). From germline, CDR1 is KGHSH and CDR2 LQKENI. Trimming removed 4 bases from V and 1 base from J, with 10 bases in between. The CDR3 is made up of 14 amino acids. The CDR3 loop is CASSLGTGNTEAFF. The CDR3 DNA reads TGTGCCAGCTCACTAGGGACGGGGAACACTGAAGCTTTCTTT.

J is TRBJ2-5 and V is TRBV10-2; D is unresolved. V was shortened by 3 bases and J by 2 bases, with 7 bases between the two germline ends. The CDR3 runs to 13 residues. CDR1 and CDR2 (germline): WSHSY, SAAADI. CDR3 residues: CASSDRSQETQYF. DNA of the CDR3: TGCGCCAGCAGTGACAGGTCGCAAGAGACCCAGTACTTC.

V is TRBV28 and J is TRBJ2-3; 10 bases agree with TRBD1. The CDR3 loop spans 14 amino acids. Losses at the gene ends were 5 bases for V and 8 bases for J; bases not matched to a gene: 7. In germline, CDR1 is MDHEN, CDR2 SYDVKM. The CDR3 region has the DNA TGTGCCAGCAGTATGGGACAGGGGATTGGTACGCAGTATTTT. Its translation is CASSMGQGIGTQYF.

The V gene is TRBV5-1, the J gene TRBJ1-1, with D perhaps matching TRBD1 (6 bases). CDR1 SGHRS and CDR2 YFSETQ come from the germline V gene. This CDR3 spans 15 amino acids. V shed 4 bases and J shed 2 bases, with 15 bases lying between them. The chain's CDR3 is CASSRPKGGNTEAFF. The DNA for the CDR3 is TGCGCCAGCAGCCGGCCAAAGGGGGGAAACACTGAAGCTTTCTTT.

The CDR3 is CASSDKDRGGEKLFF. CDR3 sequence (DNA): TGCGCCAGCAGCGATAAGGACAGGGGAGGCGAAAAACTGTTTTTT. The chain joins TRBV4-1 to TRBJ1-4; 9 bases align to TRBD1. This CDR3 contains 15 residues. V shed 5 bases and J 8 bases; nucleotides not matched to a gene: 9. Germline assignment: CDR1 MGHRA and CDR2 YSYEKL.

The chain has TRBV7-3 and TRBJ2-1, with D uncertain. The CDR3 extends over 14 amino acids. V was shortened by 5 bases and J by 4 bases, with 12 bases between the two germline ends. CDR1 is SGHTA, CDR2 FQGTGA, per germline. This CDR3 reads CASSPRPGYNEQFF. The CDR3 nucleotides are TGTGCCAGCAGCCCCCGCCCCGGGTACAATGAGCAGTTCTTC.

The chain links TRBV7-8 to TRBJ1-2, with D tentatively TRBD1 (6 bases). In germline, CDR1 is SGHVS, CDR2 FQNEAQ. Trimming shortened V by 5 bases and J by 8 bases, and 15 bases separated the two germline ends. This CDR3 is 13 amino acids long. CDR3 protein: CASSNRVSYGYTF. The CDR3 nucleotides are TGTGCCAGCAGCAACAGGGTTAGCTACGGCTACACCTTC.

The chain combines TRBV7-9 with TRBJ2-5; 9 nucleotides match TRBD2. V was clipped by 5 bases and J by 5 bases; unmatched bases: 18. This CDR3 comprises 18 residues. CDR1 is SEHNR, CDR2 FQNEAQ, per germline (reference sequence). The DNA for the CDR3 is TGTGCCAGCAGCCGACATAGGACTAGCGACCCCACGGTGGAGACCCAGTACTTC. It yields the protein CASSRHRTSDPTVETQYF.

The rearrangement uses TRBV19 and TRBJ1-4; D gene ambiguous. Trimming removed 5 bases at V and 7 bases at J, with 8 bases between. The germline V gene has CDR1 LNHDA and CDR2 SQIVND (reference sequence). The length of the CDR3 is 12 residues. The CDR3 nucleotides are TGTGCCAGTAGTCCGGCTGGTGAAAAACTGTTTTTT. Residues: CASSPAGEKLFF.

This clone was counted only a few times. The chain is built from TRBV24-1 and TRBJ2-1; 8 bases are a match to TRBD1. Germline V gives CDR1 KGHDR, CDR2 SFDVKD. V was pared by 4 bases and J by 5 bases, with 15 bases of the junction left unmatched. CDR3 length: 18 residues. CDR3 DNA sequence: TGTGCCACCAGTGACCCCAACCGAGGACAGGGATATCACAATGAGCAGTTCTTC. Amino acid sequence: CATSDPNRGQGYHNEQFF.

V gene TRBV18 combines with J gene TRBJ1-6; 7 nucleotides agree with TRBD1. The CDR3 is made up of 14 amino acids. The germline V gene has CDR1 KGHSH and CDR2 LQKENI. Trimming took 3 bases from V and 8 from J; bases not matched to a gene: 4. CDR3 sequence reads: CASSPARGDSPLHF. The CDR3 DNA is TGTGCCAGCTCACCCGCCAGGGGGGATTCACCCCTCCACTTT.

The chain links TRBV13 to TRBJ1-1; D unclear. The germline V gene encodes CDR1 PRHDT and CDR2 FYEKMQ (reference sequence). The CDR3 has 11 residues. V lost 8 bases and J 5 bases, leaving 9 bases between the germline ends. CDR3: CASRRSTEAFF. DNA for the CDR3: TGTGCCAGCCGGAGGTCGACTGAAGCTTTCTTT.